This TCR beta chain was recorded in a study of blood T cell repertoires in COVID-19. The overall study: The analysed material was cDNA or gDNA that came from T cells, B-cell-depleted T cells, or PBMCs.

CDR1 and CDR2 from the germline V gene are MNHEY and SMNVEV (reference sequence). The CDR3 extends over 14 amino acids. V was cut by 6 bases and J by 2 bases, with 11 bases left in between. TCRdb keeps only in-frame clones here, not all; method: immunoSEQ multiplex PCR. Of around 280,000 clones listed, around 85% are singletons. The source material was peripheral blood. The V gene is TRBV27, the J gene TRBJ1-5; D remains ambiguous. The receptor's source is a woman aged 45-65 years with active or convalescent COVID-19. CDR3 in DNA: TGTGCCAGCAGCCCGACGGCGGGCAATCAGCCCCAGCATTTT. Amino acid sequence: CASSPTAGNQPQHF.